The 20 T cell receptor beta chains reported below all come from one sample, sequenced in a study of blood T cells in healthy people across ages. Together with a sample-barcoded 5' primer, a J-beta primer mix was included in a second PCR lasting about 6 to 12 cycles. TCRdb analysed the 5' RACE reads with MiXCR anew, one entry per CDR3 protein. The data show roughly 1,500,000 distinct CDR3 sequences, around 35% seen once. The sequenced sample consisted of blood. These receptors originate from a woman aged 30 to 39 in good health.

This clonotype was observed a handful of times. The V and J genes are TRBV18 and TRBJ2-4; D unclear. With 6 bases removed from V and 1 base from J, the gap between germline ends came to 16 bases. The CDR3 has 16 amino acids. Germline V gene sequence: CDR1 KGHSH, CDR2 LQKENI. This CDR3 reads CASSPRTPGAKNIQYF. The CDR3 nucleotides are TGTGCCAGCTCCCCTCGGACCCCTGGGGCCAAAAACATTCAGTACTTC.

This clonotype was counted between two and nine times. J is TRBJ2-1 and V is TRBV30; 11 nucleotides match TRBD2. This CDR3 is 16 amino acids long. V shed 2 bases and J 5 bases; nucleotides not matched to a gene: 8. Germline V gene data show CDR1 as GTSNPN and CDR2 as SVGIG (reference sequence). CDR3 loop: CAWSSPGLAVHNEQFF. The CDR3 DNA reads TGTGCCTGGAGTAGTCCGGGACTAGCGGTCCACAATGAGCAGTTCTTC.

The V call is TRBV6-2 or TRBV6-3, the J call TRBJ2-1; 9 bases match TRBD1. The CDR3 sequence is 16 residues long. V gave up 5 bases and J gave up 3 bases; unmatched junction bases: 8. Germline CDR1 reads MNHEY; CDR2 reads SVGEGT. The CDR3 DNA is TGTGCCAGCAGTGTACTCACAGGGGGCATCTACAATGAGCAGTTCTTC. Translating gives CASSVLTGGIYNEQFF.

Ten or more counts support this clonotype. This sequence joins TRBV20-1 and TRBJ1-6, with TRBD1 identical over 7 bases. Germline CDR1 DFQATT, CDR2 SNEGSKA (reference sequence). Losses at the gene ends were 1 base for V and 15 bases for J; bases not matched to a gene: 3. The CDR3 contains 11 residues. In DNA, the CDR3 is TGCAGTGCTAGAGGGGACAGCAGCCTCCACTTT. This sequence encodes CSARGDSSLHF.

This chain links TRBV6-5 with TRBJ1-6; D gene ambiguous. V was trimmed by 6 bases and J by 9 bases, leaving 18 bases between them. CDR3 length: 15 residues. CDR1 and CDR2 from the germline V gene are MNHEY and SVGAGI. The CDR3 region has the DNA TGTGCCAGCAGCCCCCCCGGGAGCCGAGGTTCACCCCTCCACTTT. Its translation is CASSPPGSRGSPLHF.

Points on this clonotype: The junction departs from germline at one end; a sequencing error may be responsible. The chain employs TRBV28 and TRBJ2-5; perhaps TRBD2 as D (6 bases). Looked up from germline, CDR1 is MDHEN and CDR2 is SYDVKM. This CDR3 is built from 14 residues. CDR3 DNA: TGTGCCAGCAGTTTGACTAGTAACCAAGGGACCCAGTACTTC. Protein product: CASSLTSNQGTQYF.

The V and J genes are TRBV3-1 and TRBJ1-4; 7 nucleotides agree with TRBD1. Germline trimming cut 3 bases from V and 4 bases from J; bases unmatched to any gene: 5. Germline-derived CDR1 and CDR2 are LGHDT and YNNKEL (reference sequence). The CDR3 has 15 amino acids. The CDR3 reads CASSQRTGLNEKLFF. CDR3 sequence (DNA): TGTGCCAGCAGCCAGAGGACAGGACTTAATGAAAAACTGTTTTTT.

This clonotype has just a few counts. The chain recombines TRBV30 with TRBJ2-5; D unresolved. Germline lookup yields CDR1 GTSNPN and CDR2 SVGIG (reference sequence). The CDR3 consists of 12 residues. V lost 1 base and J lost 7, with 10 bases in between. The CDR3 is CAWSGGLGTQYF. CDR3 coding DNA: TGTGCCTGGAGTGGGGGTCTTGGGACCCAGTACTTC. The full variable domain, rest sourced from reference TRBV30 and TRBJ2-5, is SQTIHQWPATLVQPVGSPLSLECTVEGTSNPNLYWYRQAAGRGLQLLFYSVGIGQISSEVPQNLSASRPQDRQFILSSKKLLLSDSGFYLCAWSGGLGTQYFGPGTRLLVL.

This clonotype showed up many times. The chain uses TRBV28 and TRBJ2-5; possibly TRBD1 or TRBD2 for D (6 bases each). Looked up from germline, CDR1 is MDHEN and CDR2 is SYDVKM. V lost 6 bases and J 5 bases, leaving 19 bases between the germline ends. CDR3 length equals 15 residues. The CDR3 loop reads CASSVGSGAQETQYF. CDR3 DNA sequence: TGTGCCAGCAGCGTTGGGTCGGGGGCGCAGGAGACCCAGTACTTC.

A note on this clonotype: Compared with germline, one end of the junction differs, possibly owing to a read error. V and J are TRBV2 and TRBJ2-7, with 8 bases aligning to TRBD2. Germline V gives CDR1 SNHLY, CDR2 FYNNEI. The CDR3 sequence is 14 residues long. The CDR3 DNA reads as TGTGCCGGCAGACCCCGGGGGGGAGCTGACGAGCAGTACTTC. The encoded protein is CAGRPRGGADEQYF.

In its sample, this clonotype was seen a few times. This chain uses TRBV27 with TRBJ1-2; 8 bases match TRBD1. Germline values: CDR1 MNHEY, CDR2 SMNVEV (reference sequence). V lost 3 bases to trimming and J lost 6 bases; unmatched junction nucleotides: 6. The CDR3 is 14 amino acids. The CDR3 here is CASSFRGTGHGYTF. The CDR3 DNA sequence: TGTGCCAGCAGTTTCCGCGGGACAGGACATGGCTACACCTTC.

This clonotype has a handful of counts. V is TRBV20-1 and J is TRBJ1-2, with D possibly being TRBD1 (6 bases). V lost 1 base and J 5 bases, leaving 17 bases between the germline ends. Germline CDR1 is DFQATT and CDR2 is SNEGSKA (reference sequence). This CDR3 region has 15 residues. The CDR3 DNA reads as TGCAGTGCTAGAGGTAGCTGGGACACCTATTATGGCTACACCTTC. Its translation is CSARGSWDTYYGYTF.

In its sample, this clonotype was seen a few times. The gene calls are TRBV10-3 and TRBJ2-7; D might be TRBD1 (6 bases). V gave up 3 bases and J gave up 5 bases, with 8 bases separating them. Per the germline V gene, CDR1 is ENHRY and CDR2 is SYGVKD. This CDR3 is built from 12 residues. CDR3 sequence (DNA): TGTGCCATCAGTGACAGGGGCAACGAGCAGTACTTC. Its translation is CAISDRGNEQYF.

A note on this clonotype: A junction boundary mismatches the germline segment, possibly from a read error. This chain joins TRBV5-1 and TRBJ1-3; no clear D gene. From germline, CDR1 is SGHRS and CDR2 YFSETQ. This CDR3 has 15 residues. The DNA for the CDR3 is TGCGCCAGTAGCTTGGCCTCGGGGACTGGAAACACCATATATTTT. Amino acid sequence: CASSLASGTGNTIYF. The complete variable domain, with remaining parts taken from reference TRBV5-1 and TRBJ1-3, reads KAGVTQTPRYLIKTRGQQVTLSCSPISGHRSVSWYQQTPGQGLQFLFEYFSETQRNKGNFPGRFSGRQFSNSRSEMNVSTLELGDSALYLCASSLASGTGNTIYFGEGSWLTVV.

The V and J genes are TRBV6-5 and TRBJ2-4; D is unclear. The J call may be faulty, since TRBJ2-7 better matches the DNA end. Germline-derived CDR1 and CDR2 are MNHEY and SVGAGI. This CDR3 has 15 amino acids. CDR3 nucleotide sequence: TGTGCCAGCAGTTACGGTCCCTCTCACCTCTACGAGCAGTACTTC. Its translation: CASSYGPSHLYEQYF.

This clonotype has just a few counts. The rearrangement uses TRBV11-2 and TRBJ1-2; D remains ambiguous. The CDR3 contains 15 residues. Deletions cut 0 bases from V and 4 bases from J, with 12 bases between. Germline V gene sequence: CDR1 SGHAT, CDR2 FQNNGV. The CDR3 region is CASSLETKIGYGYTF. The CDR3 bases are TGTGCCAGCAGCTTAGAAACTAAAATTGGCTATGGCTACACCTTC.

In DNA, the CDR3 is TGCGCCAGCAGCTTGGTTTTAGCGGACAATGAGCAGTTCTTC. Its protein product is CASSLVLADNEQFF. The chain carries TRBV5-1 and TRBJ2-1; D perhaps matches TRBD2 (6 bases). CDR1 and CDR2 from the germline V gene are SGHRS and YFSETQ. The length of the CDR3 is 14 residues. V gave up 0 bases and J gave up 5 bases, with 9 bases separating them.

The rearrangement links TRBV6-1 to TRBJ1-1, with D possibly matching TRBD1 (6 bases). CDR1 MNHNS and CDR2 SASEGT come from the germline V gene. V was clipped by 5 bases and J by 8 bases, with 30 bases between them. The CDR3 length is 18 residues. The CDR3 here is CASSRRGKRDTGGMEAFF. CDR3 sequence (DNA): TGTGCCAGCAGTAGACGGGGGAAACGGGACACGGGGGGAATGGAAGCTTTCTTT.

This clonotype was detected only once. This CDR3 reads CASSFLAHGTGGIKNTEAFF. The CDR3 bases are TGTGCCAGCAGTTTTCTCGCTCATGGGACAGGGGGCATCAAGAACACTGAAGCTTTCTTT. The gene calls are TRBV28 and TRBJ1-1; 12 bases agree with TRBD1. The V gene's germline CDR1 is MDHEN and CDR2 SYDVKM. This CDR3 comprises 20 residues. The junction had 15 bases not matched to a gene; V was cut back by 3 bases and J by 1 base.

The rearrangement joins TRBV12-3 or TRBV12-4 to TRBJ2-1, with TRBD1 matching over 8 bases. CDR3 length: 13 residues. The ends lost 5 bases at V and 5 bases at J; junction bases unmatched: 2. The CDR3 sequence is CASSTTGDNEQFF. In nucleotides, the CDR3 is TGTGCCAGCAGTACGACAGGGGACAATGAGCAGTTCTTC.